This T cell receptor (beta chain) is from a study of regulatory T cells in long-lasting Graves disease. General study results and limits: Patients with persistent disease showed a bias toward TRBV28, TRBJ1-2 and TRBJ2-5. Persistent patients had more shared public clonotypes (around 2,500) than new patients (roughly 900).

For TCR beta, libraries came from iRepertoire HTBI primers and Arm-PCR of CDR3 regions. One entry per CDR3 protein, called by TCRdb with MiXCR from the multiplex PCR reads. The table records about 460,000 distinct CDR3 sequences, approximately 23% of them present only once. CDR3 size: 16 residues. V lost 0 bases, J lost 8 bases, and 7 bases stayed unmatched. The germline V gene has CDR1 MNHEY and CDR2 SVGAGI. Sample time point: persistent/refractory GD, antithyroid drugs over 5 years with positive TRAb. Preparation of the TCR library used RNA extracted from PBMCs. An endocrinology department in Xi'an, China, supplied the patients. In this sample, this clonotype turned up many times. Its specificity is unknown.

Sequences were derived from peripheral blood mononuclear cells (PBMCs), sampled when the disease was refractory, from a patient treated with antithyroid drugs. This TCR was sampled from a female donor with Graves disease. V gene TRBV6-5 combines with J gene TRBJ1-6; the match to TRBD1 covers 7 bases. CDR3 DNA sequence: TGTGCCAGCAGTTACTCGATCGCCAGGGGGTATTCACCCCTCCACTTT. Its protein product is CASSYSIARGYSPLHF.